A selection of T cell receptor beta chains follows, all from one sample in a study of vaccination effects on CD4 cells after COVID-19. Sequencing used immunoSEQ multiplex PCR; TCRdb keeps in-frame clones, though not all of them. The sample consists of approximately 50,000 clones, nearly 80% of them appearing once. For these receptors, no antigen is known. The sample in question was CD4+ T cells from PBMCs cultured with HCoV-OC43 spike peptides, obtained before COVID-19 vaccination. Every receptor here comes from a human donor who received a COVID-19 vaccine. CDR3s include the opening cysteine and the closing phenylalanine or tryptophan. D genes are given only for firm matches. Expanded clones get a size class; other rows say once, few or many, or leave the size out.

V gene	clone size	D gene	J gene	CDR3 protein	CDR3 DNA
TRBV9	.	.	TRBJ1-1	CASSTLWNTEAFF	TGTGCCAGCAGCACCTTGTGGAACACTGAAGCTTTCTTT
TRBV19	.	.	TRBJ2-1	CASSRGAQGEQFF	TGTGCCAGTAGTCGGGGGGCCCAGGGTGAGCAGTTCTTC
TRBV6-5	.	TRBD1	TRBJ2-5	CASSRDRGRGETQYF	TGTGCCAGCAGCCGAGACAGGGGGCGGGGTGAGACCCAGTACTTC
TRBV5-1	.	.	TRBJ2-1	CASSLVTGYNEQFF	TGCGCCAGCAGCTTGGTTACAGGGTACAATGAGCAGTTCTTC
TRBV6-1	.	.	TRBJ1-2	CASSEYDANYGYTF	TGTGCCAGCAGTGAATACGATGCTAACTATGGCTACACCTTC
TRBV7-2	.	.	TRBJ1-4	CASSSYTNEKLFF	TGTGCCAGCAGCTCGTACACTAATGAAAAACTGTTTTTT
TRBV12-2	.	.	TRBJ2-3	CASRLGQEGSDTQYF	TGTGCAAGTCGCCTCGGACAGGAGGGTTCAGATACGCAGTATTTT
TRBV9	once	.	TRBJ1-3	CASSPTGTSPGNTIYF	TGTGCCAGCAGCCCCACCGGGACGTCCCCTGGAAACACCATATATTTT
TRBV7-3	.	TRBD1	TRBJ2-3	CASSFDRGNTDTQYF	TGTGCCAGCAGCTTTGACAGGGGGAACACAGATACGCAGTATTTT
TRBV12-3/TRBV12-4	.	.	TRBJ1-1	CASSLFAEAFF	TGTGCCAGCAGTTTATTCGCTGAAGCTTTCTTT
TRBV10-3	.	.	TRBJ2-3	CAISEGFGTQYF	TGTGCCATCAGTGAGGGTTTCGGTACGCAGTATTTT
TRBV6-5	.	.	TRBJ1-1	CASSPGGGNTEAFF	TGTGCCAGCAGTCCGGGAGGGGGGAACACTGAAGCTTTCTTT
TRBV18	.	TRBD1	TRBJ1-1	CASSPTGQGKAEAFF	TGTGCCAGCTCACCGACAGGACAGGGGAAAGCTGAAGCTTTCTTT
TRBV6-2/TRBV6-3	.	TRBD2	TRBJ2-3	CASSSAGGSTDTQYF	TGTGCCAGCAGTTCCGCGGGGGGAAGCACAGATACGCAGTATTTT
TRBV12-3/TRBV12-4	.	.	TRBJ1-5	CASSLATRQPQHF	TGTGCCAGCAGTTTAGCGACGAGACAGCCCCAGCATTTT
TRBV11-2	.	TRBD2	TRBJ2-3	CASSLILGGSGSTDTQYF	TGTGCCAGCAGCTTAATTTTAGGCGGTAGCGGGAGCACAGATACGCAGTATTTT
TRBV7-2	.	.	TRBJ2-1	CASSLVSGSYNEQFF	TGTGCCAGCAGCTTAGTGTCCGGCTCCTACAATGAGCAGTTCTTC
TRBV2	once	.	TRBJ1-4	CASSVLVEKLFF	TGTGCCAGCAGTGTATTGGTTGAAAAACTGTTTTTT
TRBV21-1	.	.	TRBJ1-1	CASSKRGQGVGREAFF	TGTGCCAGCAGCAAAAGAGGACAGGGGGTAGGTAGGGAAGCTTTCTTT
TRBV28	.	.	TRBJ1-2	CASRFRLTGYGYTF	TGTGCCAGCAGGTTCAGGTTAACGGGGTATGGCTACACCTTC
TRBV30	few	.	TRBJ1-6	CAWSVHPTSNSPLHF	TGTGCCTGGAGTGTACACCCTACTTCTAATTCACCCCTCCACTTT
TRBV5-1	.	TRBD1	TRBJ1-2	CASGRIGTGSIDGYTF	TGCGCCAGCGGGAGGATTGGGACAGGGAGTATAGATGGCTACACCTTC
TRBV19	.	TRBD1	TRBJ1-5	CASSIVGTGGAGQPQHF	TGTGCCAGTAGTATTGTAGGGACAGGGGGCGCAGGTCAGCCCCAGCATTTT
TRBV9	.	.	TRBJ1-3	CASSGSLSGNTIYF	TGTGCCAGCAGCGGCAGTCTCTCTGGAAACACCATATATTTT
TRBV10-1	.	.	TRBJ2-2	CASSSGQSTGELFF	TGCGCCAGCAGTTCCGGACAGAGTACCGGGGAGCTGTTTTTT
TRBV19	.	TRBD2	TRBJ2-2	CASTRFGTSGVGELFF	TGTGCCAGTACCCGATTCGGGACTAGCGGGGTCGGGGAGCTGTTTTTT
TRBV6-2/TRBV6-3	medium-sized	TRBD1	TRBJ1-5	CASSRGTGTTQPQHF	TGTGCCAGCAGCAGGGGGACAGGCACAACTCAGCCCCAGCATTTT